The source of this T cell receptor beta chain is a study of T cell responses to AZD1222 COVID-19 vaccine. This table comes from immunoSEQ multiplex PCR, and its TCRdb copy is limited to in-frame clones, with some not included. The profile shows roughly 100,000 clones, about 91% of them singletons. The CDR3 consists of 15 residues. V lost 1 base and J 0 bases, leaving 9 bases between the germline ends. Germline lookup yields CDR1 SGHVS and CDR2 FQNEAQ. J is TRBJ1-1 and V is TRBV7-8; D is possibly TRBD1 (5 bases). The clonotype was recovered from an adult in good health. Specimen: peripheral blood, collected on day 0 of AZD1222 vaccination. CDR3: CASSLVAGMNTEAFF. DNA of the CDR3: TGTGCCAGCAGCTTAGTGGCAGGGATGAACACTGAAGCTTTCTTT. Looking up the rest from reference TRBV7-8 and TRBJ1-1 gives the full variable domain: GAGVSQSPRYKVAKRGQDVALRCDPISGHVSLFWYQQALGQGPEFLTYFQNEAQLDKSGLPSDRFFAERPEGSVSTLKIQRTQQEDSAVYLCASSLVAGMNTEAFFGQGTRLTVV.